This TCR beta chain comes out of a study of response to subunit inactivated influenza vaccine. The V segment lost 8 bases and the J segment 8 bases; nucleotides outside the gene matches: 12. CDR3 length: 14 residues. Per the germline V gene, CDR1 is MDHEN and CDR2 is SYDVKM. TCRdb reanalysed the RT-PCR reads using MiXCR and keeps one entry per CDR3 protein. The repertoire holds some 600,000 distinct CDR3 sequences, with 11% to 15% as singletons. This clonotype was observed a few times. The clonotype originates from a man aged 50 to 60 who received an inactivated influenza vaccine. V is TRBV28 and J is TRBJ1-2, with 9 bases fitting TRBD1. Source: PBMCs from blood, taken around two weeks before vaccination. CDR3 in DNA: TGTGCCAGCGTCCCGGGACAGGGAACGGGAGGCTACACCTTC. Translated, it gives CASVPGQGTGGYTF.